The 19 T cell receptor beta chains presented below share a single source sample, sequenced in a study of blood T cell repertoires in COVID-19 (TCRdb year 2020). Library generation was performed with the immunoSEQ multiplex PCR assay. TCRdb took over this immuneACCESS table, retaining in-frame rearrangements with V and J assigned. Such tables are incomplete; in checked studies, under half of the missing clones stem from an unresolved V gene, and the remainder is unexplained. The sample has tens of thousands of clones on record, 86% of them singletons. Under 15% of the sample goes to the ten largest clones. The sample taken for sequencing was peripheral blood. The source is a human donor in a cohort sampled during active COVID-19.

The V and J genes are TRBV10-3 and TRBJ1-5; possible D gene TRBD1, 5 bases. V was pared by 6 bases and J by 4 bases, with 19 bases between. Germline V gene sequence: CDR1 ENHRY, CDR2 SYGVKD. This CDR3 is 16 amino acids long. CDR3 amino acids: CAISRAGQGENQPQHF. The CDR3, as DNA: TGTGCCATCAGCAGAGCGGGGCAGGGAGAAAATCAGCCCCAGCATTTT.

This chain connects TRBV6-1 to TRBJ2-5, with 11 bases identical to TRBD1. Losses at the gene ends were 2 bases for V and 6 bases for J; bases not matched to a gene: 8. The V gene's germline CDR1 is MNHNS and CDR2 SASEGT. The CDR3 sequence is 16 residues long. For the CDR3, the DNA is TGTGCCAGCAGTGAAAGGACAGGGGGCGCGATCCAGACCCAGTACTTC. It is translated as CASSERTGGAIQTQYF.

This clone is medium-sized. The chain joins TRBV21-1 to TRBJ1-2; no check of the table's D call, TRBD1, against the DNA was made. TRBV21-1 is given as a pseudogene. This CDR3 spans 18 amino acids. CDR3 bases: TGTGCCAGCAGCAAAGGACCGGGACAGAATTCCCCCTACTATGGCTACACCTTC. This translates into CASSKGPGQNSPYYGYTF.

This clone came up once. V is TRBV2 and J is TRBJ2-7, with D possibly TRBD2 on 6 matching bases. V lost 6 bases and J lost 3, with 12 bases in between. CDR1 and CDR2 (germline): SNHLY, FYNNEI. The CDR3 has 13 residues. In DNA, the CDR3 is TGTGCCAGCAGGCGGGACGGGGGCTACGAGCAGTACTTC. Protein product: CASRRDGGYEQYF.

The chain joins TRBV6-5 to TRBJ2-3; TRBD2 matches at 7 bases. The CDR3 sequence is 15 residues long. Trimming cost V 1 base and J 0 bases; bases outside gene matches: 1. Germline V gives CDR1 MNHEY, CDR2 SVGAGI. DNA for the CDR3: TGTGCCAGCAGTTACTTTAGCGGGAGCACAGATACGCAGTATTTT. Amino acids: CASSYFSGSTDTQYF.

This chain links TRBV4-1 with TRBJ2-1; TRBD2 matches at 10 bases. Germline assignment: CDR1 MGHRA and CDR2 YSYEKL. After removal of 10 bases from V and 7 bases from J, the junction contained 10 bases not matched to a gene. The CDR3 loop spans 14 amino acids. This chain's CDR3 is CATRPGLALNEQFF. The CDR3, as DNA: TGCGCCACTAGACCGGGACTAGCGCTAAATGAGCAGTTCTTC.

The rearrangement links TRBV3-1 (or the pseudogene TRBV3-2) to TRBJ1-2, with 9 nucleotides matching TRBD1. The trim removed 4 bases at V and 7 bases at J, leaving 7 bases unmatched. CDR3 length: 14 amino acids. CDR1 is LGHDT, CDR2 YNNKEL, per germline (reference sequence). CDR3 amino acids: CASSLRTGGAGYTF. The DNA for the CDR3 is TGTGCCAGCAGCCTCAGAACAGGGGGCGCTGGCTACACCTTC.

The CDR3 sequence: CASSLGPRETQYF. The CDR3 region has the DNA TGTGCCAGCAGCTTGGGGCCTCGAGAGACCCAGTACTTC. The V and J genes are TRBV5-6 and TRBJ2-5; D is unclear. The V gene lost 0 bases and the J gene lost 4 bases, with 7 bases spanning the gap. Per the germline V gene, CDR1 is SGHDT and CDR2 is YYEEEE. The CDR3 has 13 residues. Full variable domain (remainder filled in from reference TRBV5-6 and TRBJ2-5): DAGVTQSPTHLIKTRGQQVTLRCSPKSGHDTVSWYQQALGQGPQFIFQYYEEEERQRGNFPDRFSGHQFPNYSSELNVNALLLGDSALYLCASSLGPRETQYFGPGTRLLVL.

The genes are TRBV7-3 and TRBJ2-1, with TRBD1 identical over 10 bases. The trim removed 2 bases at V and 6 bases at J, leaving 1 base unmatched. Germline V gene lookup returns CDR1 SGHTA and CDR2 FQGTGA. The CDR3 contains 14 residues. This CDR3 is CASSLDRGRNEQFF. CDR3 bases: TGTGCCAGCAGCTTAGACAGGGGGCGCAATGAGCAGTTCTTC.

The chain employs TRBV19 and TRBJ2-1; TRBD2 agrees at 10 bases. From germline, CDR1 is LNHDA and CDR2 SQIVND (reference sequence). V dropped 4 bases and J dropped 8; count of bases not matched to a gene: 8. CDR3 length: 15 residues. Here the CDR3 DNA reads TGTGCCAGTAGTAGGGAGCGGGAGGGCCTGCATGAGCAGTTCTTC. Amino acids: CASSREREGLHEQFF.

The rearrangement uses TRBV7-2 and TRBJ2-1, with TRBD2 matching 10 bases. Germline V gene lookup returns CDR1 SGHTA and CDR2 FQGNSA. The junction had 7 bases not matched to a gene; V was cut back by 5 bases and J by 9 bases. This CDR3 spans 14 amino acids. The CDR3 nucleotides read TGTGCCAGCAGCCCCCTAGCGGGGGTGGTTGAGCAGTTCTTC. Translated, it gives CASSPLAGVVEQFF.

V gene TRBV9 combines with J gene TRBJ2-5, with D possibly being TRBD2 (6 bases). Looked up from germline, CDR1 is SGDLS and CDR2 is YYNGEE. This CDR3 has 14 amino acids. V was pared by 3 bases and J by 2 bases, with 11 bases between. For the CDR3, the DNA is TGTGCCAGCAGCGGTCGGGGGTTGCAAGAGACCCAGTACTTC. This sequence encodes CASSGRGLQETQYF.

CDR3 sequence (DNA): TGTGCCAGCAGTGAATCGAGGTCTACCTACGAGCAGTACTTC. Protein: CASSESRSTYEQYF. The genes are TRBV6-1 and TRBJ2-7; no reliable D call. The CDR3 sequence is 14 residues long. The V end was cut by 2 bases, the J end by 2 bases, with 10 bases between. CDR1 MNHNS and CDR2 SASEGT come from the germline V gene.

DNA for the CDR3: TGCGCCAGCAGCTTGGACGGGACAGGGGGTGAAAAACTGTTTTTT. This sequence encodes CASSLDGTGGEKLFF. The gene calls are TRBV5-1 and TRBJ1-4; the match to TRBD1 covers 11 bases. CDR3 length equals 15 residues. The germline V gene encodes CDR1 SGHRS and CDR2 YFSETQ. The ends lost 0 bases at V and 7 bases at J; junction bases unmatched: 2.

CDR3 nucleotides: TGTGCCAGCAGCGACAGTAGGACAGGGAACGATCAGCCCCAGCATTTT. Protein: CASSDSRTGNDQPQHF. This chain joins TRBV7-9 and TRBJ1-5; 8 nucleotides agree with TRBD1. The CDR3 length is 16 residues. Germline loops: CDR1 SEHNR, CDR2 FQNEAQ (reference sequence). Trimming removed 5 bases from V and 5 bases from J; junction bases left unmatched: 11.

Only one count was recorded for this clone. This CDR3 is also generated by other DNA sequences in the sample. This chain uses TRBV5-1 with TRBJ2-1; D is ambiguous. CDR1 is SGHRS, CDR2 YFSETQ, per germline. This CDR3 comprises 11 residues. V dropped 4 bases and J dropped 5 bases, with 4 bases sitting between them. CDR3 residues: CASSLNNEQFF. CDR3 nucleotide sequence: TGCGCCAGCAGCCTAAACAATGAGCAGTTCTTC.

The J gene is TRBJ2-3, the V gene TRBV19; 9 bases match TRBD2. V shed 3 bases, J shed 6 bases, and the junction held 7 bases outside the gene matches. This CDR3 comprises 15 residues. CDR1 is LNHDA and CDR2 is SQIVND in the germline V gene (reference sequence). CDR3 region: CASSITAGGTDTQYF. DNA of the CDR3: TGTGCCAGTAGTATTACAGCGGGAGGTACGGATACGCAGTATTTT.

The chain has TRBV27 and TRBJ2-7; 8 bases align to TRBD1. V lost 5 bases and J lost 7; bases outside the gene matches: 10. The V gene's germline CDR1 is MNHEY and CDR2 SMNVEV (reference sequence). The CDR3 spans 14 residues. CDR3 DNA: TGTGCCAGCAGTACAGACAGGGGAATGGGAGAGCAGTACTTC. Translated: CASSTDRGMGEQYF.

This chain connects TRBV9 to TRBJ2-1, with TRBD2 matching over 7 bases. The CDR3 sequence is 15 residues long. V gave up 0 bases and J gave up 10 bases; unmatched junction bases: 10. CDR1 and CDR2 (germline): SGDLS, YYNGEE. The CDR3 DNA reads as TGTGCCAGCAGCGTAGCACCCGGACTAGAATCGGAGCAGTTCTTC. Its protein is CASSVAPGLESEQFF.